Following are 29 T cell receptor beta chains from one sample sequenced in a study of blood T cell repertoires in COVID-19. The repertoire was sequenced with immunoSEQ multiplex PCR; TCRdb's copy has only in-frame clones and lacks some. The table shows 100,000 to 150,000 clones, with roughly 80% occurring only once. The sequencing sample was made of peripheral blood. All receptors derive from a man aged 55-75 years with acute or convalescent COVID-19.

V and J are TRBV4-1 and TRBJ1-4; no reliable D call. The CDR3 is 13 amino acids. The germline V gene has CDR1 MGHRA and CDR2 YSYEKL. The V end lost 4 bases, the J end lost 7 bases, and 10 bases lay between the germline ends. In DNA form, the CDR3 reads TGCGCCAGCAGCCCCTCCGCGAGTGAAAAACTGTTTTTT. Its translation: CASSPSASEKLFF.

This chain connects TRBV15 to TRBJ1-2; D gene unclear. The CDR3 runs 13 residues. Germline CDR1 and CDR2: LNHNV and YYDKDF (reference sequence). V was shortened by 3 bases and J by 5 bases, with 10 bases between the two germline ends. CDR3 region: CATSRPLSYGYTF. The DNA for the CDR3 is TGTGCCACCAGCAGGCCGCTGAGTTATGGCTACACCTTC.

The chain uses TRBV7-8 and TRBJ2-7; TRBD2 is a possible D gene (6 bases). CDR3 length: 15 residues. Per the germline V gene, CDR1 is SGHVS and CDR2 is FQNEAQ. The V end was cut by 3 bases, the J end by 0 bases, with 12 bases between. DNA for the CDR3: TGTGCCAGCAGCTTCCCCGGGAGCCGCTCCTACGAGCAGTACTTC. Its protein is CASSFPGSRSYEQYF.

The chain is built from TRBV18 and TRBJ2-3; D is perhaps TRBD1 (6 bases). This CDR3 spans 13 amino acids. Trimming pared 5 bases from V and 2 bases from J, leaving 8 bases between. Per the germline V gene, CDR1 is KGHSH and CDR2 is LQKENI. The CDR3 protein is CASSWDTTDTQYF. The CDR3 DNA reads as TGTGCCAGCTCATGGGACACCACAGATACGCAGTATTTT.

CDR3 region: CASSTTGAKTQYF. CDR3 DNA sequence: TGTGCCAGTAGTACCACAGGGGCGAAGACCCAGTACTTC. The chain combines TRBV19 with TRBJ2-5, with TRBD1 matching over 7 bases. The J segment lost 6 bases and the V segment lost 4 bases, leaving 5 bases of the junction unmatched. CDR1 is LNHDA, CDR2 SQIVND, per germline (reference sequence). The CDR3 is 13 amino acids.

This clone was seen only a few times. The chain recombines TRBV10-3 with TRBJ1-5, with 7 positions matching TRBD1. The CDR3 loop spans 15 amino acids. Trimming cost V 6 bases and J 2 bases; bases outside gene matches: 7. From germline, CDR1 is ENHRY and CDR2 SYGVKD. In DNA, the CDR3 is TGTGCCATCAGAAAAGGGGGCGAGGGCAATCAGCCCCAGCATTTT. Its translation is CAIRKGGEGNQPQHF.

This clone was picked up one time. The V gene is TRBV7-9, the J gene TRBJ2-7, with TRBD2 as a possible D gene (6 bases). Germline loops: CDR1 SEHNR, CDR2 FQNEAQ (reference sequence). V was trimmed by 0 bases and J by 7 bases, leaving 10 bases between them. This CDR3 has 13 amino acids. CDR3 sequence reads: CASSLAAGNEQYF. As DNA, the CDR3 is TGTGCCAGCAGCTTAGCGGCGGGGAATGAGCAGTACTTC.

This clone has a handful of counts. The CDR3 DNA reads TGTGCCAGCAGTAGTGCGGGGGGCTTCGCCATGAGCTCCTACGAGCAGTACTTC. This sequence encodes CASSSAGGFAMSSYEQYF. The chain links TRBV27 to TRBJ2-7; 8 bases are shared with TRBD2. The germline V gene encodes CDR1 MNHEY and CDR2 SMNVEV (reference sequence). The CDR3 contains 18 residues. Losses at the gene ends were 5 bases for V and 0 bases for J; bases not matched to a gene: 15.

This chain joins TRBV5-1 and TRBJ2-2; TRBD2 aligns across 8 bases. Germline loops: CDR1 SGHRS, CDR2 YFSETQ. The ends lost 1 base at V and 4 bases at J; junction bases unmatched: 9. The CDR3 consists of 17 residues. The CDR3 protein is CASSLTDRGGGTGELFF. The CDR3 region has the DNA TGCGCCAGCAGCTTGACCGACCGGGGGGGCGGCACCGGGGAGCTGTTTTTT.

The chain carries TRBV24-1 and TRBJ2-5; the match to TRBD2 covers 11 bases. The J segment lost 5 bases and the V segment lost 5 bases, leaving 9 bases of the junction unmatched. This CDR3 comprises 16 residues. Per the germline V gene, CDR1 is KGHDR and CDR2 is SFDVKD. This CDR3 reads CATSALLAGVGETQYF. In DNA form, the CDR3 reads TGTGCCACCAGTGCCCTACTAGCGGGAGTTGGTGAGACCCAGTACTTC.

The gene calls are TRBV9 and TRBJ1-2; weak D call: TRBD1 (5 bases). Trimming cost V 0 bases and J 6 bases, with 15 bases left between them. The CDR3 consists of 15 residues. Germline assignment: CDR1 SGDLS and CDR2 YYNGEE. CDR3 amino acids: CASSVGGEVLNGYTF. CDR3 coding DNA: TGTGCCAGCAGCGTAGGGGGGGAGGTACTCAATGGCTACACCTTC. Complete variable domain (other parts from reference TRBV9 and TRBJ1-2): DSGVTQTPKHLITATGQRVTLRCSPRSGDLSVYWYQQSLDQGLQFLIQYYNGEERAKGNILERFSAQQFPDLHSELNLSSLELGDSALYFCASSVGGEVLNGYTFGSGTRLTVV.

The chain employs TRBV18 and TRBJ1-2, with 7 bases matching TRBD1. V shed 3 bases, J shed 0 bases, and the junction held 4 bases outside the gene matches. The CDR3 length is 15 residues. Per germline, CDR1 KGHSH and CDR2 LQKENI. The CDR3 nucleotides are TGTGCCAGCTCACCGGACAGGCGGACTAACTATGGCTACACCTTC. The encoded protein is CASSPDRRTNYGYTF.

The V call is TRBV7-9, the J call TRBJ2-3; D gene unclear. The CDR3 extends over 15 amino acids. Trimming took off 4 bases at V and 0 bases at J, with 11 bases between the two ends. Germline-derived CDR1 and CDR2 are SEHNR and FQNEAQ (reference sequence). The CDR3, as DNA: TGTGCCAGCAGCTCCCTCCGGGTTAGCACAGATACGCAGTATTTT. This codes for CASSSLRVSTDTQYF. Variable domain in full (rest from reference TRBV7-9 and TRBJ2-3): DTGVSQNPRHKITKRGQNVTFRCDPISEHNRLYWYRQTLGQGPEFLTYFQNEAQLEKSRLLSDRFSAERPKGSFSTLEIQRTEQGDSAMYLCASSSLRVSTDTQYFGPGTRLTVL.

Written as DNA, the CDR3 is TGTGCCAGCAGTGGGCAGGGGAGCTCCTATAATTCACCCCTCCACTTT. Its translation: CASSGQGSSYNSPLHF. The chain couples TRBV25-1 to TRBJ1-6, with D maybe TRBD1 (6 bases). V gave up 4 bases and J gave up 0 bases, with 10 bases separating them. This CDR3 is 16 amino acids long. Per the germline V gene, CDR1 is MGHDK and CDR2 is SYGVNS.

The CDR3 is CASRGQGSTNEKLFF. CDR3 DNA: TGTGCCAGTAGGGGACAGGGGTCTACTAATGAAAAACTGTTTTTT. The chain has TRBV19 and TRBJ1-4; TRBD1 matches 10 bases. The CDR3 loop spans 15 amino acids. V lost 6 bases, J lost 2 bases, and 3 bases stayed unmatched. CDR1 LNHDA and CDR2 SQIVND come from the germline V gene (reference sequence).

V usage is TRBV12-3 or TRBV12-4 and J usage is TRBJ2-7; D may be TRBD2 (5 bases). V gave up 4 bases and J gave up 3 bases, with 10 bases separating them. The CDR3 length is 13 residues. The CDR3 sequence is CASSWASGYEQYF. The CDR3 nucleotides are TGTGCCAGCAGTTGGGCCAGCGGCTACGAGCAGTACTTC.

The chain carries TRBV30 and TRBJ1-5; weak D call: TRBD1 (5 bases). The CDR3 is 14 residues long. The V end was cut by 5 bases, the J end by 0 bases, with 11 bases between. Germline CDR1 reads GTSNPN; CDR2 reads SVGIG (reference sequence). The CDR3, as DNA: TGTGCCTGGGATACAGGATCTAGCAATCAGCCCCAGCATTTT. Amino acid sequence: CAWDTGSSNQPQHF.

This chain links TRBV24-1 with TRBJ2-1; TRBD1 aligns across 8 bases. Trimming took 6 bases from V and 4 from J; bases not matched to a gene: 4. Per the germline V gene, CDR1 is KGHDR and CDR2 is SFDVKD. The CDR3 is 14 amino acids. As DNA, the CDR3 is TGTGCCACCAGTCCGCAGGGGGCTTACAATGAGCAGTTCTTC. It specifies CATSPQGAYNEQFF.

The chain uses TRBV10-3 and TRBJ2-3; TRBD2 is a possible D gene (6 bases). The CDR3 is 12 amino acids. Deletions cut 6 bases from V and 7 bases from J, with 11 bases between. Germline CDR1 and CDR2: ENHRY and SYGVKD. The CDR3 spells CAISGGGNTQYF. The CDR3 DNA sequence: TGTGCCATCAGCGGTGGGGGGAATACGCAGTATTTT.

The chain carries TRBV5-6 and TRBJ2-4, with D possibly being TRBD1 (6 bases). This CDR3 has 16 residues. Germline loops: CDR1 SGHDT, CDR2 YYEEEE. With 1 base removed from V and 2 bases from J, the gap between germline ends came to 13 bases. The CDR3 reads CASSLSIQGSKNIQYF. The CDR3 coding sequence is TGTGCCAGCAGCTTGTCCATACAGGGTTCCAAAAACATTCAGTACTTC.

The rearrangement joins TRBV30 to TRBJ2-1; TRBD2 matches at 12 bases. The trim removed 3 bases at V and 7 bases at J, leaving 1 base unmatched. CDR1 and CDR2 from the germline V gene are GTSNPN and SVGIG (reference sequence). CDR3 length: 13 amino acids. CDR3 sequence (DNA): TGTGCCTGGAGACTAGCGGGAGGTAATGAGCAGTTCTTC. Encoded protein: CAWRLAGGNEQFF.

This chain joins TRBV10-2 and TRBJ1-2; the D gene is possibly TRBD1 (5 bases). The CDR3 is 14 residues long. The germline V gene has CDR1 WSHSY and CDR2 SAAADI. Between the trimmed V and J ends, which lost 4 bases and 6 bases, there was a span of 15 bases. In nucleotides, the CDR3 is TGCGCCAGCAGTGGGAATGCCAGGGCGGATGGCTACACCTTC. It codes for CASSGNARADGYTF.

This clone was seen a few times. The chain joins TRBV29-1 to TRBJ1-4, with 7 nucleotides matching TRBD1. V trimming: 6 bases; J trimming: 7 bases; junction bases outside the gene matches: 14. From germline, CDR1 is SQVTM and CDR2 ANQGSEA. This CDR3 comprises 15 residues. CDR3 in DNA: TGCAGCGTGCGACTCGTACAGGGGTTGGGTGAAAAACTGTTTTTT. This gives the protein CSVRLVQGLGEKLFF.

The CDR3 spells CASSSGRHTEAFF. As DNA, the CDR3 is TGTGCCAGCAGCTCTGGCAGGCACACTGAAGCTTTCTTT. The chain joins TRBV7-3 to TRBJ1-1; no clear D gene. The CDR3 runs 13 residues. The V end was cut by 4 bases, the J end by 3 bases, with 9 bases between. In germline, CDR1 is SGHTA, CDR2 FQGTGA.

This chain joins TRBV30 and TRBJ1-2; D is perhaps TRBD1 (5 bases). The CDR3 loop spans 11 amino acids. Germline-derived CDR1 and CDR2 are GTSNPN and SVGIG (reference sequence). V was trimmed by 1 base and J by 6 bases, leaving 6 bases between them. DNA of the CDR3: TGTGCCTGGAGTGCGACAGATGGCTACACCTTC. This codes for CAWSATDGYTF.

V is TRBV14 and J is TRBJ2-5; a weak D match, TRBD2 (5 bases). CDR1 and CDR2 (germline): SGHDN, FVKESK. Trimming stripped 8 bases from V and 5 bases from J, with 15 bases between. The CDR3 is 13 residues long. This chain's CDR3 is CASGTRVPETQYF. The CDR3 DNA is TGTGCCAGCGGAACTAGGGTGCCGGAGACCCAGTACTTC.

The chain joins TRBV4-1 to TRBJ2-7, with 13 bases matching TRBD2. V was pared by 2 bases and J by 4 bases, with 14 bases of the junction left unmatched. The CDR3 spans 19 residues. Germline CDR1 reads MGHRA; CDR2 reads YSYEKL. The CDR3 here is CASSQKFPLAGGPSYEQYF. CDR3 nucleotide sequence: TGCGCCAGCAGCCAAAAATTCCCACTAGCGGGGGGGCCTTCTTACGAGCAGTACTTC.

The CDR3 nucleotides are TGTGCCAGTAAGGGGAGACTAGCGGAGGACTACAATGAGCAGTTCTTC. It is translated as CASKGRLAEDYNEQFF. The V and J genes are TRBV19 and TRBJ2-1; 9 bases are shared with TRBD2. With 7 bases clipped from V and 3 bases from J, the junction kept 10 bases outside the gene matches. This CDR3 is 16 amino acids long. CDR1 is LNHDA, CDR2 SQIVND, per germline (reference sequence).

The rearrangement uses TRBV9 and TRBJ2-3; TRBD2 agrees at 11 bases. Germline loops: CDR1 SGDLS, CDR2 YYNGEE. V gave up 3 bases and J gave up 8 bases; unmatched junction bases: 14. The CDR3 covers 17 residues. In DNA form, the CDR3 reads TGTGCCAGCAGCGCGAAGTCAACTAGCGGGGGAATAGGTACGCAGTATTTT. This gives the protein CASSAKSTSGGIGTQYF.